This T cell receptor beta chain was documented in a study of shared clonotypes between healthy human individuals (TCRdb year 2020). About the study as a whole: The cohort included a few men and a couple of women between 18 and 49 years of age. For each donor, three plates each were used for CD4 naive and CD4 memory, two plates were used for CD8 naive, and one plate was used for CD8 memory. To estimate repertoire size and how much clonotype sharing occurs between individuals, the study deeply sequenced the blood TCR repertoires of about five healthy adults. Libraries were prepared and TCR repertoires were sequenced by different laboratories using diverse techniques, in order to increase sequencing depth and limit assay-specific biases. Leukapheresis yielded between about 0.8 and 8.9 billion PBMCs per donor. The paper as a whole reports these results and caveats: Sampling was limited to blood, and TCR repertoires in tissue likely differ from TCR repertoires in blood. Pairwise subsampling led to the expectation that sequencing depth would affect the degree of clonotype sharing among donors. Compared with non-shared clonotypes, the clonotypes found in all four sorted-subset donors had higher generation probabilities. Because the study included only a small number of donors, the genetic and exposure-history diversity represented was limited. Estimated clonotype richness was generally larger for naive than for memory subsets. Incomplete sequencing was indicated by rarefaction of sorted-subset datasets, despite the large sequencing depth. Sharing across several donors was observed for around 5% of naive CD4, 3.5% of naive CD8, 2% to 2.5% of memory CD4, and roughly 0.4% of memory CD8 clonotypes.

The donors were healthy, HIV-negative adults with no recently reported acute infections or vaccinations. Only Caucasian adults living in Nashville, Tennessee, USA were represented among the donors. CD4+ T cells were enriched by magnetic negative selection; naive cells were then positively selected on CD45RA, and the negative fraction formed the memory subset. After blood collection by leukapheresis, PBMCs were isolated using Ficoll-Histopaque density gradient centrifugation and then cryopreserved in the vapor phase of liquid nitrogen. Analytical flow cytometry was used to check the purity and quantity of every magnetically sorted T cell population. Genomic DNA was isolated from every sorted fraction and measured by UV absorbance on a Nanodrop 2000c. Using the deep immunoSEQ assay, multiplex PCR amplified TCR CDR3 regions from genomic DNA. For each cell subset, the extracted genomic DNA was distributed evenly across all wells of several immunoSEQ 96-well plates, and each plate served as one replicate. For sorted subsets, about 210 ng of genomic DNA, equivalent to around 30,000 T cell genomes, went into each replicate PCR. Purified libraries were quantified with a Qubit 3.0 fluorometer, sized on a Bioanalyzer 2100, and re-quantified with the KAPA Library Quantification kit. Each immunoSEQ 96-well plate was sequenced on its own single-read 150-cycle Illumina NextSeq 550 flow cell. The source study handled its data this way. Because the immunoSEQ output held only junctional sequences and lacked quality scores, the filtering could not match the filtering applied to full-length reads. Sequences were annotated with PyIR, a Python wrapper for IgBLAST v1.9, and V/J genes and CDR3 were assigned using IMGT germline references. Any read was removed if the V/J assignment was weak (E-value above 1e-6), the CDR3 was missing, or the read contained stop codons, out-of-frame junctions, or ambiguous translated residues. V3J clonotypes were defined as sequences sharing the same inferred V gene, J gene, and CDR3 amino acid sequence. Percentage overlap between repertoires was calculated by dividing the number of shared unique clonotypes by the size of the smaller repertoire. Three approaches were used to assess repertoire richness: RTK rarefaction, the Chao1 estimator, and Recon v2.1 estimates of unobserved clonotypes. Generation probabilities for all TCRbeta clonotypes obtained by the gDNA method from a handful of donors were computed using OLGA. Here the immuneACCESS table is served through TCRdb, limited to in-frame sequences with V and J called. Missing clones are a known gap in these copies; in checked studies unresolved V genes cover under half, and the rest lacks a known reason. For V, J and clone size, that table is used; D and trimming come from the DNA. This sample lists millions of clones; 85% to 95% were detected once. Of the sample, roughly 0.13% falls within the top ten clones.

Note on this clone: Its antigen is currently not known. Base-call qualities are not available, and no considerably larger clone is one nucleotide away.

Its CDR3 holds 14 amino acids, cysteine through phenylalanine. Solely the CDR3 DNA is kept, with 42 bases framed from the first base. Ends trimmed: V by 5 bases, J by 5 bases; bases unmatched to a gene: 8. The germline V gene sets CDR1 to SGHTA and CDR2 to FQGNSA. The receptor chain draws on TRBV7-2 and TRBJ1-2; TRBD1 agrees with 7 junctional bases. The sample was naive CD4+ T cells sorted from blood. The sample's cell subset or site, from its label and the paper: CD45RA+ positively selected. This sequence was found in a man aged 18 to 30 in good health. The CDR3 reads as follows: CASSPTGQPYGYTF. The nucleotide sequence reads TGTGCCAGCAGCCCAACGGGACAGCCATATGGCTACACCTTC.